This is a list of T cell receptor beta chains from one sample in a study of blood T cell repertoires in COVID-19. Clones were read by immunoSEQ multiplex PCR, and TCRdb kept only the in-frame ones, dropping some. The sample lists over 200,000 clones; around nine tenths were seen once. Sequencing was carried out using peripheral blood. The receptor set was obtained from a woman aged 55-69 years with acute or convalescent COVID-19. Both conserved end residues are part of each CDR3. Each record gives: clone size, J gene, D gene, V gene, CDR3 DNA, CDR3 protein. The D gene is left open where the match is weak. The size of a clone is reported for some rows only, either as once, few or many, or as a class for expanded clones.

clone size: once; J gene: TRBJ2-1; D gene: .; V gene: TRBV5-6; CDR3 DNA: TGTGCCAGCAGCTTAAAAGGACAGCGCTACAATGAGCAGTTCTTC; CDR3 protein: CASSLKGQRYNEQFF
clone size: .; J gene: TRBJ2-1; D gene: .; V gene: TRBV2; CDR3 DNA: TGTGCCAGCAGTGAAGCGCTTACCGGGGGGCCTTGGGATGAGCAGTTCTTC; CDR3 protein: CASSEALTGGPWDEQFF
clone size: few; J gene: TRBJ2-1; D gene: .; V gene: TRBV7-6; CDR3 DNA: TGTGCCAGCAGCTTAACGGTTGGGAGCTCCTACAATGAGCAGTTCTTC; CDR3 protein: CASSLTVGSSYNEQFF
clone size: .; J gene: TRBJ1-4; D gene: .; V gene: TRBV7-2; CDR3 DNA: TGTGCCAGCAGCTCCGGGATCCTGAATGAAAAACTGTTTTTT; CDR3 protein: CASSSGILNEKLFF
clone size: .; J gene: TRBJ2-3; D gene: TRBD2; V gene: TRBV5-4; CDR3 DNA: TGTGCCAGCAGCTTGGAGACTAGCGGGGGCTCAGATACGCAGTATTTT; CDR3 protein: CASSLETSGGSDTQYF
clone size: .; J gene: TRBJ1-3; D gene: .; V gene: TRBV7-2; CDR3 DNA: TGTGCCAGCAGCCCAGGAGGCTCTGGAAACACCATATATTTT; CDR3 protein: CASSPGGSGNTIYF
clone size: .; J gene: TRBJ1-4; D gene: TRBD1; V gene: TRBV4-3; CDR3 DNA: TGCGCCAGCAGCGAGGACAGGGCTGAAAAACTGTTTTTT; CDR3 protein: CASSEDRAEKLFF
clone size: .; J gene: TRBJ2-7; D gene: .; V gene: TRBV7-2; CDR3 DNA: TGTGCCAGCAGCTTATCGGCGGCGGGTCGAAGCTCCTACGAGCAGTACTTC; CDR3 protein: CASSLSAAGRSSYEQYF
clone size: .; J gene: TRBJ1-5; D gene: TRBD1; V gene: TRBV5-6; CDR3 DNA: TGTGCCAGCAGCTTGTCAGGGGGCGTCTTGGGAAGCAATCAGCCCCAGCATTTT; CDR3 protein: CASSLSGGVLGSNQPQHF
clone size: .; J gene: TRBJ1-2; D gene: TRBD1; V gene: TRBV6-5; CDR3 DNA: TGTGCCAGCAGTTACTTATCCGGGACAGGAAGCTATGGCTACACCTTC; CDR3 protein: CASSYLSGTGSYGYTF
clone size: .; J gene: TRBJ2-7; D gene: .; V gene: TRBV19; CDR3 DNA: TGTGCCAGTAGTATAGCTCAGTTCTACGAGCAGTACTTC; CDR3 protein: CASSIAQFYEQYF
clone size: .; J gene: TRBJ2-7; D gene: TRBD1; V gene: TRBV5-6; CDR3 DNA: TGTGCCAGCACCAAGCGACGGGACAGAGCCTACGAGCAGTACTTC; CDR3 protein: CASTKRRDRAYEQYF
clone size: .; J gene: TRBJ1-1; D gene: .; V gene: TRBV20-1; CDR3 DNA: TGCAGTGCTAGTAGGGGGGGCCCCGACACTGAAGCTTTCTTT; CDR3 protein: CSASRGGPDTEAFF
clone size: .; J gene: TRBJ2-4; D gene: TRBD2; V gene: TRBV19; CDR3 DNA: TGTGCCAGTAGTGGGGGTCTAGCGGAACTAGCCAAAAACATTCAGTACTTC; CDR3 protein: CASSGGLAELAKNIQYF
clone size: few; J gene: TRBJ1-5; D gene: TRBD1; V gene: TRBV6-2/TRBV6-3; CDR3 DNA: TGTGCCAGCAGTACGACAGGGGGCAAGGGGAAGCCCCAGCATTTT; CDR3 protein: CASSTTGGKGKPQHF
clone size: .; J gene: TRBJ1-2; D gene: .; V gene: TRBV4-3; CDR3 DNA: TGCGCCAGCAGCCAAGAAAGCAGGGTCTATGGCTACACCTTC; CDR3 protein: CASSQESRVYGYTF
clone size: .; J gene: TRBJ1-4; D gene: .; V gene: TRBV11-2; CDR3 DNA: TGTGCCAGCAGCCCAGGGCCGGGACACGCAACTAATGAAAAACTGTTTTTT; CDR3 protein: CASSPGPGHATNEKLFF
clone size: .; J gene: TRBJ2-1; D gene: .; V gene: TRBV11-3; CDR3 DNA: TGTGCCAGCCCCACCACTGACTTGGTCTATGAGCAGTTCTTC; CDR3 protein: CASPTTDLVYEQFF
clone size: .; J gene: TRBJ1-3; D gene: .; V gene: TRBV29-1; CDR3 DNA: TGCAGCGGGGAGGGGTGGGGAAACACCATATATTTT; CDR3 protein: CSGEGWGNTIYF
clone size: .; J gene: TRBJ1-2; D gene: TRBD1; V gene: TRBV6-5; CDR3 DNA: TGTGCCAGCAGGACAGGGGAGAGAGGCTACACCTTC; CDR3 protein: CASRTGERGYTF
clone size: .; J gene: TRBJ1-4; D gene: .; V gene: TRBV6-5; CDR3 DNA: TGTGCCAGCAGTTACGTTCAGGATGAAAAACTGTTTTTT; CDR3 protein: CASSYVQDEKLFF
clone size: .; J gene: TRBJ2-5; D gene: .; V gene: TRBV15; CDR3 DNA: TGTGCCACCAGCAGAGATCTGAGTCAAGAGACCCAGTACTTC; CDR3 protein: CATSRDLSQETQYF
clone size: .; J gene: TRBJ2-1; D gene: .; V gene: TRBV30; CDR3 DNA: TGTGCCTTTTTCCTTTACGATTTGGGAGTCGGTGAGCAGTTCTTC; CDR3 protein: CAFFLYDLGVGEQFF
clone size: .; J gene: TRBJ2-7; D gene: TRBD1; V gene: TRBV20-1; CDR3 DNA: TGCAGTGCTAGTGGGCAGGGGGACTACGAGCAGTACTTC; CDR3 protein: CSASGQGDYEQYF
clone size: few; J gene: TRBJ1-5; D gene: .; V gene: TRBV13; CDR3 DNA: TGTGCCAGCAGCTTAGGTAGGGGAATGGATCAGCCCCAGCATTTT; CDR3 protein: CASSLGRGMDQPQHF
clone size: .; J gene: TRBJ1-2; D gene: .; V gene: TRBV6-5; CDR3 DNA: TGTGCCAGCAGTTTCAGGGGCGCGGACTATGGCTACACCTTC; CDR3 protein: CASSFRGADYGYTF
clone size: .; J gene: TRBJ2-2; D gene: TRBD1; V gene: TRBV11-2; CDR3 DNA: TGTGCCAGCAGCTTAGAGGCCAGGGGGCTTTCCGCCGGGGAGCTGTTTTTT; CDR3 protein: CASSLEARGLSAGELFF
clone size: .; J gene: TRBJ2-4; D gene: .; V gene: TRBV7-2; CDR3 DNA: TGTGCCAGCAGCTTAGTAATGCGGGACGGACTAGCCAAAAACATTCAGTACTTC; CDR3 protein: CASSLVMRDGLAKNIQYF
clone size: .; J gene: TRBJ2-3; D gene: .; V gene: TRBV7-9; CDR3 DNA: TGTGCCAGCAGCTTAAAGTCGGGAGCTAGCACAGATACGCAGTATTTT; CDR3 protein: CASSLKSGASTDTQYF
clone size: .; J gene: TRBJ2-1; D gene: .; V gene: TRBV9; CDR3 DNA: TGTGCCAGCAGCGTAGTGGACTATCCGCTTGAGCAGTTCTTC; CDR3 protein: CASSVVDYPLEQFF
clone size: .; J gene: TRBJ1-3; D gene: TRBD1; V gene: TRBV6-1; CDR3 DNA: TGTGCCAGCAGTGAACGGACAGGGGCTGCCGGAAACACCATATATTTT; CDR3 protein: CASSERTGAAGNTIYF
clone size: once; J gene: TRBJ1-4; D gene: .; V gene: TRBV6-2/TRBV6-3; CDR3 DNA: TGTGCCAGCAGTCCAGGTCGACGGGGTGAAAAACTGTTTTTT; CDR3 protein: CASSPGRRGEKLFF